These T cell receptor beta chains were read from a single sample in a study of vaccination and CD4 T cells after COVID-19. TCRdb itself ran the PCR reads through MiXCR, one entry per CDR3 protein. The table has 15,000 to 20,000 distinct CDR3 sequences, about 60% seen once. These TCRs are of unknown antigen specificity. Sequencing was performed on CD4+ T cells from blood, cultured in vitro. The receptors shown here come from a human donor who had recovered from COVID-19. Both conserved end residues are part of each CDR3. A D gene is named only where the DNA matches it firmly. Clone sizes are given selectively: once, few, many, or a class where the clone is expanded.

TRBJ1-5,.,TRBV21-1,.,CASSMRGRGRVNQPQHF,TGTGCCAGCAGCATGAGAGGGCGAGGGAGAGTCAATCAGCCCCAGCATTTT
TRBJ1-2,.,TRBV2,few,CASSEAGAGLWGYTF,TGTGCCAGCAGTGAAGCGGGGGCAGGACTCTGGGGCTACACCTTC
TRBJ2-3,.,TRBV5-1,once,CASSVSTDTQYF,TGCGCCAGCAGCGTGAGCACAGATACGCAGTATTTT
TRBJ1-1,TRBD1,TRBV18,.,CASSPGTGRAEAFF,TGTGCCAGCTCACCCGGGACAGGGAGGGCTGAAGCTTTCTTT
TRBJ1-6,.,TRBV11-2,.,CASSKWGSYNSPLHF,TGTGCCAGCAGTAAATGGGGTTCCTATAATTCACCCCTCCACTTT
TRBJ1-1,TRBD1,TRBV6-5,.,CASSYGTGVPTEAFF,TGTGCCAGCAGTTACGGGACAGGGGTCCCCACTGAAGCTTTCTTT
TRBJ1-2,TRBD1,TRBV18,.,CASSPPTGDIYYYGYTF,TGTGCCAGCTCACCGCCGACAGGGGACATTTATTACTATGGCTACACCTTC
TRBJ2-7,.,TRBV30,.,CATGLASEQYF,TGTGCCACAGGACTGGCCTCCGAGCAGTACTTC
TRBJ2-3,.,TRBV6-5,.,CASSYSRRGGTDTQYF,TGTGCCAGCAGTTACTCCCGGAGAGGGGGCACAGATACGCAGTATTTT
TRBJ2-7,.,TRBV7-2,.,CASSLAGQLLSSGEQYF,TGTGCCAGCAGCTTGGCCGGACAGCTACTGTCCTCGGGGGAGCAGTACTTC
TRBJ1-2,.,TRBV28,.,CASRLGGGYGYTF,TGTGCCAGCAGGCTTGGGGGGGGCTATGGCTACACCTTC
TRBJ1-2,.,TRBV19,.,CASRPGEAISNYGYTF,TGTGCCAGTAGACCAGGGGAGGCGATATCGAACTATGGCTACACCTTC
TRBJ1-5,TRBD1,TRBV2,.,CASSDLGQGNQPQHF,TGTGCCAGCAGCGACTTGGGACAGGGGAATCAGCCCCAGCATTTT
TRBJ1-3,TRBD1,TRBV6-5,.,CASSYVRDRRNTIYF,TGTGCCAGCAGTTACGTGAGGGACAGAAGAAACACCATATATTTT
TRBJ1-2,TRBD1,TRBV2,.,CASSEGGQVNYGYTF,TGTGCCAGCAGTGAAGGGGGACAGGTCAACTATGGCTACACCTTC
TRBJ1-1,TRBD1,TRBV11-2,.,CASSPQGGSFAFF,TGTGCCAGCAGCCCACAGGGGGGTTCGTTCGCTTTCTTT
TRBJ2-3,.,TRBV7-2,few,CASSLHLGAGTQYF,TGTGCCAGCAGCTTACATCTCGGGGCGGGTACGCAGTATTTT
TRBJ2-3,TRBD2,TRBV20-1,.,CSAGSGGDPSTAGTDTQYF,TGCAGTGCCGGTTCGGGGGGAGACCCATCAACCGCAGGCACAGATACGCAGTATTTT
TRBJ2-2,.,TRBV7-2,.,CASSLNSPNTGELFF,TGTGCCAGCAGCTTAAATTCTCCGAACACCGGGGAGCTGTTTTTT
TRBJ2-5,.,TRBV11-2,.,CASSSTGTLGTQYF,TGTGCCAGCAGCTCGACCGGGACTTTAGGGACCCAGTACTTC
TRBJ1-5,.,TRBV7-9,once,CASSPETYYSNQPQHF,TGTGCCAGCAGCCCAGAAACGTACTATAGCAATCAGCCCCAGCATTTT
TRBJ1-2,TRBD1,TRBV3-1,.,CASSQLTGFNGYTF,TGTGCCAGCAGCCAACTGACAGGGTTCAATGGCTACACCTTC
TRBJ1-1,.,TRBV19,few,CATSLLGSDTEAFF,TGTGCCACCTCCCTATTGGGGTCGGACACTGAAGCTTTCTTT
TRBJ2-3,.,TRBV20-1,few,CSARAPREPSTDTQYF,TGCAGTGCTAGAGCTCCCCGGGAGCCTAGCACAGATACGCAGTATTTT
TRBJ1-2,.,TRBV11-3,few,CASSRGDFDGYTF,TGTGCCAGCAGCAGGGGGGACTTTGATGGCTACACCTTC
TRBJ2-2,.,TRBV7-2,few,CASSHRAEPGELFF,TGTGCCAGCAGCCACAGGGCTGAACCCGGGGAGCTGTTTTTT
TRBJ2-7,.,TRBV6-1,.,CATTAGAFTYEQYF,TGTGCCACCACCGCAGGAGCTTTTACCTACGAGCAGTACTTC
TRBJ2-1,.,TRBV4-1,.,CASSQDREQRLYNEQFF,TGCGCCAGCAGCCAAGACCGAGAGCAGCGACTCTACAATGAGCAGTTCTTC
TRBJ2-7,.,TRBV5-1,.,CASSFVPSLEQYF,TGCGCCAGCAGCTTCGTACCTTCGCTCGAGCAGTACTTC